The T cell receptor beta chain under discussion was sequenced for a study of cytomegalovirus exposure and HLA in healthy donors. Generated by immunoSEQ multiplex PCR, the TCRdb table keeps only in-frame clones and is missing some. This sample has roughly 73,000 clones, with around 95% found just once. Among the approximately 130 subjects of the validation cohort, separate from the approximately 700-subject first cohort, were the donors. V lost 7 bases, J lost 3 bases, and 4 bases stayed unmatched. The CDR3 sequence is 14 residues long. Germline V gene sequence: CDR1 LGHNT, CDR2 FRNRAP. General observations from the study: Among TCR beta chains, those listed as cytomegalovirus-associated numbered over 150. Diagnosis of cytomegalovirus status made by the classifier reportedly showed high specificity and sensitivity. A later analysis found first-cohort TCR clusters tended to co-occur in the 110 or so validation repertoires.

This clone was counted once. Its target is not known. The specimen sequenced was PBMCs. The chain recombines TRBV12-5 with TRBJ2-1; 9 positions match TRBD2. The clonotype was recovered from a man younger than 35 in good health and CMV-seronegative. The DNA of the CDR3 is TGTGCTAGTGCTTTTAGCGGGAGCTACAATGAGCAGTTCTTC. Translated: CASAFSGSYNEQFF.